This TCR beta chain was sequenced for a study of HIV-infected patients and healthy controls. No cell fractionation was done, so the repertoire covers all unsorted peripheral blood T cells. This clonotype occurred many times. Its antigen is currently unknown. Study conclusions and caveats: CMV-associated CDR3s mostly grew nonsignificantly during therapy, while HIV-associated CDR3s declined significantly. The diversity differences were not explained by slight age and sex differences between study cohorts.

Alpha and beta constant-region primers primed reverse transcription of 400 to 500 ng RNA. Separate chain-specific third strand synthesis with multiplexing indices produced the alpha and beta libraries. Two random hexamers, added before amplification and joined, formed each molecule's 12-nucleotide barcode. TCRdb re-derived calls from the 5' RACE reads in MiXCR, one entry per CDR3 protein. Of under 20,000 distinct CDR3 sequences in the sample, roughly 7.6% are singletons; the top ten hold 6.5% to 8.5%. J gave up 2 bases and V 5 bases, and 7 bases lay outside the gene matches. CDR1 and CDR2 from the germline V gene are DFQATT and SNEGSKA (reference sequence). The CDR3 contains 14 residues.

This chain joins TRBV20-1 and TRBJ2-3, with 7 positions matching TRBD2. Material: blood. This sequence was found in an adult in good health. The CDR3 protein is CSAQSGEYTDTQYF. CDR3 in DNA: TGCAGTGCTCAAAGCGGGGAATACACAGATACGCAGTATTTT.